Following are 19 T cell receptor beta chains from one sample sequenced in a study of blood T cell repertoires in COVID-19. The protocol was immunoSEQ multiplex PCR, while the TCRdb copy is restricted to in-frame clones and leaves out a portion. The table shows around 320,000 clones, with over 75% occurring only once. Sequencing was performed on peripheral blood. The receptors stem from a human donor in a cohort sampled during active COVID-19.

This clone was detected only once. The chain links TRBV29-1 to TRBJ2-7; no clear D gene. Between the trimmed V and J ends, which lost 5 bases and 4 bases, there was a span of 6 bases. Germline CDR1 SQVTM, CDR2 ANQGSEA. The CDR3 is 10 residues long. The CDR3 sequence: CSVYAYEQYF. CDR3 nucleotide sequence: TGCAGCGTTTACGCGTACGAGCAGTACTTC.

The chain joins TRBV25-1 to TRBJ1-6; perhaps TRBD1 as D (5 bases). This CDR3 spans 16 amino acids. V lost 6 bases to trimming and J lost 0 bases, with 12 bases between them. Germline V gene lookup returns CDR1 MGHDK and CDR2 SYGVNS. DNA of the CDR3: TGTGCCAGCAGGGGGGGAGGAAGCTCCTATAATTCACCCCTCCACTTT. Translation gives CASRGGGSSYNSPLHF.

The CDR3 sequence: CASSPETGQPQHF. The CDR3 coding sequence is TGTGCCAGCAGCCCCGAGACAGGACAGCCCCAGCATTTT. The chain uses TRBV7-2 and TRBJ1-5, with D perhaps TRBD1 (6 bases). V was cut by 5 bases and J by 7 bases, with 12 bases left in between. The CDR3 is 13 residues long. Germline V gives CDR1 SGHTA, CDR2 FQGNSA.

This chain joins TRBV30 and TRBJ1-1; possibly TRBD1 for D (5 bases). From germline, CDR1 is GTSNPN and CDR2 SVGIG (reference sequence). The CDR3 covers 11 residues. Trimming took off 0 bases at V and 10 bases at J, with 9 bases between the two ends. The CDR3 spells CAWSVLGGAFF. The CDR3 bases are TGTGCCTGGAGTGTACTGGGGGGAGCTTTCTTT.

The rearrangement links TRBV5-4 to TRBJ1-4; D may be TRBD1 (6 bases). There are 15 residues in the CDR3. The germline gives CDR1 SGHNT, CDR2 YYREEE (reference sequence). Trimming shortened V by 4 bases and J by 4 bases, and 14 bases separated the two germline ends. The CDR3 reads CASSTSGAVNEKLFF. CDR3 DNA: TGTGCCAGCAGCACCTCAGGGGCGGTTAATGAAAAACTGTTTTTT.

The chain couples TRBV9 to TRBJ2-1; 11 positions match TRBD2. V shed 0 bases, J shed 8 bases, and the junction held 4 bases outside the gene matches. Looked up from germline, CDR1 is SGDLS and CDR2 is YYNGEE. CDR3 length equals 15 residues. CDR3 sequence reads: CASSVGSGGAHEQFF. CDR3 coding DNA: TGTGCCAGCAGCGTAGGTAGCGGGGGGGCCCATGAGCAGTTCTTC.

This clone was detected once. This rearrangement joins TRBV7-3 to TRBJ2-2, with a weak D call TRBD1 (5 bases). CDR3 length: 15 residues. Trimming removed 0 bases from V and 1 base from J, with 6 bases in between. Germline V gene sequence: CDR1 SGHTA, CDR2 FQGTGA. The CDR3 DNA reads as TGTGCCAGCAGCTTAACAGGGGAGAACACCGGGGAGCTGTTTTTT. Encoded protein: CASSLTGENTGELFF.

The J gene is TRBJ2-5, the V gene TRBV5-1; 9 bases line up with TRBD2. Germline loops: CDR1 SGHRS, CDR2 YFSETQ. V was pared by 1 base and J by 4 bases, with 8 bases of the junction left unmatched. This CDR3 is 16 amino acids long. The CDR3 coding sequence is TGCGCCAGCAGCTTGCGGCCTATAGCGGGGGTAGAGACCCAGTACTTC. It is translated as CASSLRPIAGVETQYF.

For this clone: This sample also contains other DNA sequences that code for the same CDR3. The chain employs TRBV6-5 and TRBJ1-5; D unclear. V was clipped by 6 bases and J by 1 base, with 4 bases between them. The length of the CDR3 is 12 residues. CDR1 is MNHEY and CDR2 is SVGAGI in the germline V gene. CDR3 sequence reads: CASRASNQPQHF. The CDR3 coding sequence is TGTGCCAGCAGGGCCAGCAATCAGCCCCAGCATTTT.

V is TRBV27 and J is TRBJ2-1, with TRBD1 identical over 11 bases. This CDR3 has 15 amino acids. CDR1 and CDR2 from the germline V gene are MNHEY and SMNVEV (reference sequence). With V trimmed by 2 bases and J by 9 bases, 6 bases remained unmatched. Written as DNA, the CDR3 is TGTGCCAGCAGTTTAAGGACAGGGGGCTTGTTTGAGCAGTTCTTC. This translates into CASSLRTGGLFEQFF.

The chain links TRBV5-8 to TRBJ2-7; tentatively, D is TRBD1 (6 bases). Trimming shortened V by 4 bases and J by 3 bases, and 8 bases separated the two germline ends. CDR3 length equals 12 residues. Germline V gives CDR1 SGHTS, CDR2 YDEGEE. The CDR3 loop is CASSPDSYEQYF. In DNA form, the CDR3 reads TGTGCCAGCAGCCCGGACAGCTACGAGCAGTACTTC.

The CDR3 DNA is TGCGCCAGCAGCGCCCGGGAGGGGAACACTGAAGCTTTCTTT. Its translation is CASSAREGNTEAFF. This sequence joins TRBV5-1 and TRBJ1-1; D call uncertain. Germline lookup yields CDR1 SGHRS and CDR2 YFSETQ. The ends were cut back, 4 bases at V and 1 base at J, with 11 bases in the middle. The CDR3 is 14 residues long.

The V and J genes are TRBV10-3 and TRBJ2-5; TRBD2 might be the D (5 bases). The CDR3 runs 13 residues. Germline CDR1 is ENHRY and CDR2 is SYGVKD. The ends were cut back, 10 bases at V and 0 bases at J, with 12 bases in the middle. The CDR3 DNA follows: TGTGCCACTGCTGGGCGGGACCAAGAGACCCAGTACTTC. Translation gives CATAGRDQETQYF.

CDR3 in amino acids: CASSSVTEAFF. The CDR3 coding sequence is TGTGCCAGCAGTAGTGTCACTGAAGCTTTCTTT. This sequence joins TRBV7-2 and TRBJ1-1; D not certain. This CDR3 spans 11 amino acids. V lost 6 bases to trimming and J lost 4 bases, with 6 bases between them. From germline, CDR1 is SGHTA and CDR2 FQGNSA.

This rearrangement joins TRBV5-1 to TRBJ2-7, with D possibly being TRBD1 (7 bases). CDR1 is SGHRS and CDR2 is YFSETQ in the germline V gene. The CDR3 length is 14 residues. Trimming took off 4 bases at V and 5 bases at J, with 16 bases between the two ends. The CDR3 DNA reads TGCGCCAGCAGCCACAGGGGAGGAGTGGACGAGCAGTACTTC. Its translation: CASSHRGGVDEQYF.

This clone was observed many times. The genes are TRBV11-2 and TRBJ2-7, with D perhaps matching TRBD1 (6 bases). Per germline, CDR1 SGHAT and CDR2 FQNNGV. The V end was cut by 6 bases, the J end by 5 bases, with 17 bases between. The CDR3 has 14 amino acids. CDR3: CASSPGTPVHEQYF. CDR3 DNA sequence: TGTGCCAGCAGTCCCGGGACACCGGTCCACGAGCAGTACTTC.

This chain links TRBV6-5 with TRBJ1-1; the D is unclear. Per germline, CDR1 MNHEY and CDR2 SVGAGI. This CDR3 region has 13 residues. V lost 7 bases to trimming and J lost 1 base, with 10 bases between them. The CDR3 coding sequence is TGTGCCAGCACAAAACGGGAGAACACTGAAGCTTTCTTT. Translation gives CASTKRENTEAFF.

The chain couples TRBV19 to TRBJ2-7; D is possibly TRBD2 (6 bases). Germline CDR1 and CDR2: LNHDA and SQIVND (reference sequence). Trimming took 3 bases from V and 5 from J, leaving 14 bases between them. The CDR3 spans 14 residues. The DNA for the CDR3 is TGTGCCAGTAGTATGGAGATGGGAGGCCACGAGCAGTACTTC. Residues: CASSMEMGGHEQYF.

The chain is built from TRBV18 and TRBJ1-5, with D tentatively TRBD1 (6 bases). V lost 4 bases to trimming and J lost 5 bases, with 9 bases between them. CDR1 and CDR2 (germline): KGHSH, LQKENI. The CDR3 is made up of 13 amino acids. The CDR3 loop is CASSHRDDQPQHF. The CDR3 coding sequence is TGTGCCAGCTCACACAGGGATGATCAGCCCCAGCATTTT.